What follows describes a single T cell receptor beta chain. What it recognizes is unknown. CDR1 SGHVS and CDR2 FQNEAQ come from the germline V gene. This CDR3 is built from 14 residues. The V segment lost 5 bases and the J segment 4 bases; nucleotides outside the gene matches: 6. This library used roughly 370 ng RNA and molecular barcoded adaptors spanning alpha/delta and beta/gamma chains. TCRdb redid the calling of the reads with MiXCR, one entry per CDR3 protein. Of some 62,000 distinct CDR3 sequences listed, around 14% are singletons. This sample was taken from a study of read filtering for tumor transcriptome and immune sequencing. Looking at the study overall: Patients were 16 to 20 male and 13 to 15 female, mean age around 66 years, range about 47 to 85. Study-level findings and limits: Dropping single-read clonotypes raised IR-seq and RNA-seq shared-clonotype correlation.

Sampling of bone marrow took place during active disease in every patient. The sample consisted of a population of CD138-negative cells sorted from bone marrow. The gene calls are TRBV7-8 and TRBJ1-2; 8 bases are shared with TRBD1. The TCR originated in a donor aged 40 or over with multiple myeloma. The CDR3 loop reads CASSRGQGTYGYTF. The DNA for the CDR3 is TGTGCCAGCAGCCGAGGACAGGGAACCTATGGCTACACCTTC.